This T cell receptor (beta chain) was sequenced during a study of T cell repertoires in cytomegalovirus infection. Study-wide points: HLA-C-restricted CMV-specific TCR beta clonotypes prevailed in the ex vivo response.

Germline CDR1 MNHNS, CDR2 SASEGT. J was trimmed by 3 bases and V by 8 bases; bases with no gene match: 10. This CDR3 has 15 residues. Using its own MiXCR run on the reads, TCRdb lists one record per CDR3 protein. The table lists 550,000 to 700,000 distinct CDR3 sequences, just under 40% of them singletons, with about 48% in the top ten. Concerning this clonotype itself: The target antigen is unknown.

The sequence was collected from a human donor in good health (CMV status not recorded). Some clones in this sample may be carry-over from other donors' samples. The chain is built from TRBV6-1 and TRBJ2-1; TRBD1 matches 7 bases. The source was cultured PBMCs, collected from culture after CMV antigen stimulation. The CDR3 is CASSRGQLLYNEQFF. CDR3 nucleotides: TGTGCCAGCTCAAGGGGGCAGCTCCTCTACAATGAGCAGTTCTTC.